Only one count was recorded for the clone carrying this T cell receptor beta chain. Per the authors' pipeline: Estimation of nucleated cell counts was performed using reference gene primer amplification. Assay used: immunoSEQ multiplex PCR; TCRdb lists only in-frame clones, some missing. V and J calls and clone size are those listed in that table; D and trimming were worked out from the DNA. This sample yields roughly 250,000 clones, of which about 80% are seen a single time; 8% to 9.5% belongs to the top ten. CDR1 and CDR2 from the germline V gene are LNHDA and SQIVND (reference sequence). CDR3 length equals 14 residues. V was shortened by 3 bases and J by 1 base, with 9 bases between the two germline ends. This record belongs to a study of blood T cell repertoires in COVID-19. Study-level background: COVID-19 samples from acute and convalescent phases originated in the United States, Italy and Spain. PBMCs, B-cell-depleted T cells, or T cells were the source of the cDNA or gDNA that made up the material.

This chain uses TRBV19 with TRBJ1-1; D is unclear. This sequence was found in a human donor in a cohort sampled during active COVID-19. The material sequenced was peripheral blood. The CDR3 DNA reads TGTGCCAGTAGTATCGACCCGGGGAACACTGAAGCTTTCTTT. It translates to CASSIDPGNTEAFF.